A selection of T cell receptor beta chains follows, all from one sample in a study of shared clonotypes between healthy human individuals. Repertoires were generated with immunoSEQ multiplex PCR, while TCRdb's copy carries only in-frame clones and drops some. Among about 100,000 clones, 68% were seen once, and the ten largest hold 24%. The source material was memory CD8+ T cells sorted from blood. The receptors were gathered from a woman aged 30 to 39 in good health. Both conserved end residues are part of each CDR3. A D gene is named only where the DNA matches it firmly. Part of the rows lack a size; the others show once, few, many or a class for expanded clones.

TGTGCCAGCCGAGGACTAGCGGGGCAAGAGACCCAGTACTTC	CASRGLAGQETQYF	TRBV27	TRBJ2-5	TRBD2	.
TGTGCCAGCAGCCAAGCGTCGGGATACAATGAGCAGTTCTTC	CASSQASGYNEQFF	TRBV14	TRBJ2-1	.	.
TGTGCCAGCAGCTTAACCCCGGGGCCCCAGCATTTT	CASSLTPGPQHF	TRBV7-2	TRBJ1-5	.	.
TGCGCCAGCAGTGAGTCGAGCAGAGGGCAGTTCTTC	CASSESSRGQFF	TRBV10-2	TRBJ2-1	.	.
TGTGCCAGCAGCTTAGCGGGGTACTACGAGCCACAGCATGAGCAGTTCTTC	CASSLAGYYEPQHEQFF	TRBV7-9	TRBJ2-1	.	.
TGTGCCAGCAGCGTAGGGGGTAGTAGTACCTACGAGCAGTACTTC	CASSVGGSSTYEQYF	TRBV9	TRBJ2-7	.	.
TGTGCCAGCAGTACCGGGACTAGCGCCACCGGCACAGATACGCAGTATTTT	CASSTGTSATGTDTQYF	TRBV6-4	TRBJ2-3	TRBD2	many
TGTGCCAGCAGCTCAATCCCGGGACCGCGGGGCACTGAAGCTTTCTTT	CASSSIPGPRGTEAFF	TRBV11-2	TRBJ1-1	.	.
TGTGCCAGCAAGAACACAGATACGCAGTATTTT	CASKNTDTQYF	TRBV7-9	TRBJ2-3	.	.
TGTGCCAGCAGCTTAACATCGAACACTGAAGCTTTCTTT	CASSLTSNTEAFF	TRBV4-2	TRBJ1-1	.	.
TGTGCCAGCAGTGATTTTTCCGGGACAGGGCCCTCTGGAAACACCATATATTTT	CASSDFSGTGPSGNTIYF	TRBV25-1	TRBJ1-3	TRBD1	.
TGTGCCAGCCTCAAGGGGGAGAGGACCAACGAGCAGTACTTC	CASLKGERTNEQYF	TRBV28	TRBJ2-7	.	.
TGTGCCAGCAGGGGCCGGGACAGGGCCGACTATGGCTACACCTTC	CASRGRDRADYGYTF	TRBV5-4	TRBJ1-2	TRBD1	once
TGCGCCAGCAGCGGTGGGACTTCCGCCTACGAGCAGTACTTC	CASSGGTSAYEQYF	TRBV5-1	TRBJ2-7	.	.
TGCGCCAGCAGCCAGGGAGCCACTGAAGCTTTCTTT	CASSQGATEAFF	TRBV4-1	TRBJ1-1	.	many
TGTGCCAGCACTCTCTTAGGCCGATCAGAACCCTACGAGCAGTACTTC	CASTLLGRSEPYEQYF	TRBV2	TRBJ2-7	.	.
TGTGCCAGCAGCTATCGGACTAGCGGGCTCAATGAGCAGTTCTTC	CASSYRTSGLNEQFF	TRBV6-6	TRBJ2-1	TRBD2	.
TGTGCCAGCAGGACCACCGGACAGGGTAGCTATGGCTACACCTTC	CASRTTGQGSYGYTF	TRBV2	TRBJ1-2	TRBD1	.
TGTGCCAGCAGTCCAACCCTCGGATCTGGGGCCAACGTCCTGACTTTC	CASSPTLGSGANVLTF	TRBV28	TRBJ2-6	.	many
TGTGCCAGCAGTCAGACCCGACAGAGCTCCTACAATGAGCAGTTCTTC	CASSQTRQSSYNEQFF	TRBV6-4	TRBJ2-1	.	.
TGTGCCATCAGCCAGGTCGCTAGCGAGCAGTACTTC	CAISQVASEQYF	TRBV10-3	TRBJ2-7	.	few
TGTGCCAGCAGCGTAGGGACTAGCGGGACCCTTGGGAGTGATGAGCAGTTCTTC	CASSVGTSGTLGSDEQFF	TRBV9	TRBJ2-1	TRBD2	.
TGTGCCAGCAGAGATCCTTCCGGGACACTTACATACAATGAGCAGTTCTTC	CASRDPSGTLTYNEQFF	TRBV27	TRBJ2-1	.	few
TGTGCCAGTAGCCACAGGGGGCCTGTCTCTCAGCCCCAGCATTTT	CASSHRGPVSQPQHF	TRBV19	TRBJ1-5	TRBD1	.
TGTGCCAGTAGTGCCCGGACAGGGATTAAAAACATTCAGTACTTC	CASSARTGIKNIQYF	TRBV19	TRBJ2-4	TRBD1	.
TGTGCCAGCAGCGCCTATAATGACAATGAGCAGTTCTTC	CASSAYNDNEQFF	TRBV7-2	TRBJ2-1	.	.
TGTGTCAGCAGTGAATTAGAACGGGACGACACAGATACGCAGTATTTT	CVSSELERDDTDTQYF	TRBV25-1	TRBJ2-3	.	.
TGTGCCAGCAGTGAAGTTCCTCGTCCCCTCCCCGGGGAGCTGTTTTTT	CASSEVPRPLPGELFF	TRBV2	TRBJ2-2	.	.
TGTGCCAGCAGTTTAGTCTACGAGCAGTACTTC	CASSLVYEQYF	TRBV28	TRBJ2-7	.	.
TGCGCCAGCAGCTTCTCAGTTAGGAACACTGAAGCTTTCTTT	CASSFSVRNTEAFF	TRBV5-1	TRBJ1-1	.	.
TGTGCCAGCAGTTACTCGGGACCGGGCTCTGGAAACACCATATATTTT	CASSYSGPGSGNTIYF	TRBV6-5	TRBJ1-3	.	few
TGTGCCAGCAGCTTGGTCTTTATGGGCACAGATACGCAGTATTTT	CASSLVFMGTDTQYF	TRBV5-6	TRBJ2-3	.	.
TGTGCCAGCAGCTCTAGAGGGCTTGTCTACGAGCAGTACTTC	CASSSRGLVYEQYF	TRBV6-1	TRBJ2-7	.	.
TGTGCCAGCAGCTTCCAGAGCTACACTGAAGCTTTCTTT	CASSFQSYTEAFF	TRBV7-2	TRBJ1-1	.	.
TGTGCCAGCAGCTTCATACAGGGGCGGTATGGCTACACCTTC	CASSFIQGRYGYTF	TRBV7-9	TRBJ1-2	TRBD1	once
TGTGCCAGCGGCGGGGCATCCTACGAGCAGTACTTC	CASGGASYEQYF	TRBV27	TRBJ2-7	.	.
TGCGCCAGCCGCCCCCCGAGGGAGTGGGACCTTCGTACGCAGTATTTT	CASRPPREWDLRTQYF	TRBV10-2	TRBJ2-3	.	.
TGTGCCAGCAGCTTAGCTACAGGGAACACTGAAGCTTTCTTT	CASSLATGNTEAFF	TRBV7-8	TRBJ1-1	.	few
TGTGCCAGCAGCCGGGACGCTGAAGCTTTCTTT	CASSRDAEAFF	TRBV7-9	TRBJ1-1	.	.
TGCGCCAGCAGCCATGCAAGCGGGAGTTACGAGCAGTACTTC	CASSHASGSYEQYF	TRBV4-1	TRBJ2-7	TRBD2	.
TGCAGCGTAGGCTCGAATATGGAGTCAAGCTCTGGGGCCAACGTCCTGACTTTC	CSVGSNMESSSGANVLTF	TRBV29-1	TRBJ2-6	.	many
TGTGCCAGCAGCGTAGGGACAGACTATGGCTACACCTTC	CASSVGTDYGYTF	TRBV9	TRBJ1-2	.	.
TGTGCCAGCACTTCTAGGAACTCCTACGAGCAGTACTTC	CASTSRNSYEQYF	TRBV21-1	TRBJ2-7	.	few
TGTGCCAGCAGCTTTTCTCCGGGAAGCCACGAGCAGTACTTC	CASSFSPGSHEQYF	TRBV11-2	TRBJ2-7	.	.
TGTGCCAGCAGCTTAATCTTGGCAGGGGAGACAGATACGCAGTATTTT	CASSLILAGETDTQYF	TRBV7-8	TRBJ2-3	.	.
TGTGCCAGCCAGTTCTCCAGGACATCCTACGAGCAGTACTTC	CASQFSRTSYEQYF	TRBV28	TRBJ2-7	.	.
TGTGCCAGCAGTTTATTGACAGGGGGCGCAGATACGCAGTATTTT	CASSLLTGGADTQYF	TRBV27	TRBJ2-3	TRBD1	.
TGTGCCGGCAGCGACTTCTGGCAAGAGACCCAGTACTTC	CAGSDFWQETQYF	TRBV10-3	TRBJ2-5	.	.
TGTGCCAGCAGCTTCAGCGTCGAGCAGTTCTTC	CASSFSVEQFF	TRBV7-9	TRBJ2-1	.	.
TGTGCCAGCAGGCGGACTAGCGGAAAAAATGAGCAGTTCTTC	CASRRTSGKNEQFF	TRBV25-1	TRBJ2-1	TRBD2	few
TGTGCCAGCTCCAGGGTAGCGGGAGCCTACGAGCAGTACTTC	CASSRVAGAYEQYF	TRBV6-5	TRBJ2-7	TRBD2	.
TGTGCCAGCAGCCGTCGACTCAGGGAGGGTGAAAAACTGTTTTTT	CASSRRLREGEKLFF	TRBV11-2	TRBJ1-4	.	.
TGCGCCAGCAGCCAAGTTGACAGGGGCTACACTGAAGCTTTCTTT	CASSQVDRGYTEAFF	TRBV4-1	TRBJ1-1	TRBD1	.